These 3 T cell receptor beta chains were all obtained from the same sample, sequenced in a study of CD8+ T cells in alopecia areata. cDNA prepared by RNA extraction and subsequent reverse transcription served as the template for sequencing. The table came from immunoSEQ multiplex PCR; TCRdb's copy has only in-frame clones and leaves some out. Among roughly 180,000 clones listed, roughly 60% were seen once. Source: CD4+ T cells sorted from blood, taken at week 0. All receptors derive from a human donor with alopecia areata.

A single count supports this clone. CDR3 sequence: CASSLSQGFYQPQHF. The CDR3 bases are TGTGCCAGCAGCTTATCGCAGGGTTTCTATCAGCCCCAGCATTTT. V is TRBV7-6 and J is TRBJ1-5, with a tentative D call TRBD1 (5 bases). CDR1 and CDR2 from the germline V gene are SGHVS and FNYEAQ. This CDR3 has 15 residues. V was trimmed by 2 bases and J by 5 bases, leaving 13 bases between them.

CDR3 protein: CASSLGAGGLYEQFF. Here the CDR3 DNA reads TGTGCCAGCAGCTTGGGAGCGGGGGGACTCTATGAGCAGTTCTTC. The chain has TRBV5-4 and TRBJ2-1; 9 nucleotides match TRBD2. Germline CDR1 reads SGHNT; CDR2 reads YYREEE (reference sequence). The trim removed 0 bases at V and 8 bases at J, leaving 6 bases unmatched. The CDR3 sequence is 15 residues long.

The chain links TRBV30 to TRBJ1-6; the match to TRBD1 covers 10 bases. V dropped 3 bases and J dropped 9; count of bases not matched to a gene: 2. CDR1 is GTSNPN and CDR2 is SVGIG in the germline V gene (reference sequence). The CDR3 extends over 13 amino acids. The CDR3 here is CAWRGTGASPLHF. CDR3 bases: TGTGCCTGGAGGGGGACAGGGGCTTCACCCCTCCACTTT.